The 19 T cell receptor beta chains below all came from one sample that was sequenced in a study of preoperative IRX-2 immunotherapy in early breast cancer. Clones were read by immunoSEQ multiplex PCR, and TCRdb kept only the in-frame ones, dropping some. The sample has 90,000 to 100,000 clones; 80% to 90% are singletons. Sample treatment: preoperative locoregional IRX-2 cytokine immunotherapy. The sequenced sample was tumor tissue, obtained after IRX-2 immunotherapy. These receptors originate from a human donor with breast cancer.

J is TRBJ1-1 and V is TRBV19, with D hard to call. Trimming took off 5 bases at V and 7 bases at J, with 23 bases between the two ends. From germline, CDR1 is LNHDA and CDR2 SQIVND (reference sequence). This CDR3 has 16 amino acids. This CDR3 is CASSPPVGFGEYEAFF. The CDR3 DNA reads TGTGCCAGTAGTCCACCGGTCGGTTTCGGAGAATATGAAGCTTTCTTT.

This sequence joins TRBV6-8 and TRBJ2-7; 8 bases map to TRBD2. In germline, CDR1 is MNHGY, CDR2 SAAAGT. The CDR3 runs to 15 residues. V was pared by 6 bases and J by 3 bases, with 10 bases of the junction left unmatched. CDR3 sequence (DNA): TGTGCCAGCAGAGACCAGCGGGAGAGCAACTACGAGCAGTACTTC. Its translation is CASRDQRESNYEQYF.

The chain recombines TRBV5-1 with TRBJ2-1; tentative D call: TRBD2 (5 bases). Trimming removed 1 base from V and 5 bases from J, with 13 bases in between. The germline V gene has CDR1 SGHRS and CDR2 YFSETQ. The CDR3 covers 15 residues. CDR3 loop: CASSLTGTRNNEQFF. DNA of the CDR3: TGCGCCAGCAGCTTGACGGGAACTCGAAACAATGAGCAGTTCTTC.

The chain couples TRBV18 to TRBJ2-1; the D is unclear. Looked up from germline, CDR1 is KGHSH and CDR2 is LQKENI. The V end lost 0 bases, the J end lost 6 bases, and 9 bases lay between the germline ends. This CDR3 contains 14 residues. CDR3 bases: TGTGCCAGCTCACCACCGCACCCTCCCAATGAGCAGTTCTTC. This encodes CASSPPHPPNEQFF.

DNA of the CDR3: TGTGCCAGCGGGGCTACGAACACCGGGGAGCTGTTTTTT. Amino acids: CASGATNTGELFF. The chain has TRBV28 and TRBJ2-2, with D possibly matching TRBD1 (5 bases). Germline V CDR1 and CDR2: MDHEN, SYDVKM. Between the trimmed V and J ends, which lost 8 bases and 0 bases, there was a span of 7 bases. The length of the CDR3 is 13 residues.

J is TRBJ1-2 and V is TRBV28; TRBD1 agrees at 9 bases. The trim removed 10 bases at V and 3 bases at J, leaving 12 bases unmatched. The CDR3 has 15 amino acids. Germline V gives CDR1 MDHEN, CDR2 SYDVKM. CDR3: CATRSRGQGDYGYTF. In nucleotides, the CDR3 is TGTGCCACCAGAAGTCGGGGACAGGGCGACTATGGCTACACCTTC.

This chain links TRBV14 with TRBJ2-1; 8 nucleotides agree with TRBD2. The CDR3 spans 17 residues. Germline V CDR1 and CDR2: SGHDN, FVKESK. The V gene end was trimmed by 2 bases and the J gene end by 2 bases; junction bases not matched to a gene: 8. In DNA form, the CDR3 reads TGTGCCAGCAGCCAAAAGATGTACGGGGGGGCCTACAATGAGCAGTTCTTC. It codes for CASSQKMYGGAYNEQFF.

The CDR3 nucleotides read TGTGCCAGTAGTACCCAAGGACAGGGCTCCGAGCAGTACTTC. It specifies CASSTQGQGSEQYF. This chain joins TRBV19 and TRBJ2-7, with 8 bases fitting TRBD1. CDR1 is LNHDA, CDR2 SQIVND, per germline (reference sequence). J was trimmed by 6 bases and V by 4 bases; bases with no gene match: 8. CDR3 length: 14 amino acids.

The gene calls are TRBV14 and TRBJ2-3; 10 nucleotides line up with TRBD1. The CDR3 totals 16 residues. With V trimmed by 4 bases and J by 6 bases, 10 bases remained unmatched. Germline V gene sequence: CDR1 SGHDN, CDR2 FVKESK. CDR3 amino acids: CASSRPGQGVSDTQYF. The CDR3 DNA sequence: TGTGCCAGCAGCCGACCCGGACAGGGGGTGTCGGATACGCAGTATTTT.

The chain is built from TRBV5-1 and TRBJ2-7; no definite D call. The CDR3 runs 15 residues. Germline V lookup: CDR1 SGHRS, CDR2 YFSETQ. V lost 0 bases and J lost 5, with 15 bases in between. The CDR3: CASSLGPSSPNEQYF. In nucleotides, the CDR3 is TGCGCCAGCAGCTTGGGGCCCTCGAGCCCCAACGAGCAGTACTTC. The whole variable domain, filled in from reference TRBV5-1 and TRBJ2-7, reads KAGVTQTPRYLIKTRGQQVTLSCSPISGHRSVSWYQQTPGQGLQFLFEYFSETQRNKGNFPGRFSGRQFSNSRSEMNVSTLELGDSALYLCASSLGPSSPNEQYFGPGTRLTVT.

The chain combines TRBV6-8 with TRBJ1-3, with D tentatively TRBD1 (5 bases). This CDR3 has 14 residues. Germline V gene data show CDR1 as MNHGY and CDR2 as SAAAGT. The germline V and J ends were trimmed by 7 bases and 0 bases, with 10 bases remaining between them. CDR3 nucleotide sequence: TGTGCCAGCAAAACAGGCCTCTCTGGAAACACCATATATTTT. This translates into CASKTGLSGNTIYF.

This CDR3 is CSVPEVYNEQFF. The CDR3 DNA reads as TGCAGCGTCCCGGAGGTATACAATGAGCAGTTCTTC. The rearrangement joins TRBV29-1 to TRBJ2-1; possibly TRBD2 for D (5 bases). V was trimmed by 6 bases and J by 4 bases, leaving 10 bases between them. Germline V gives CDR1 SQVTM, CDR2 ANQGSEA. The CDR3 runs to 12 residues.

The chain links TRBV5-1 to TRBJ1-3, with D perhaps TRBD1 (5 bases). V was shortened by 0 bases and J by 3 bases, with 13 bases between the two germline ends. This CDR3 is 16 amino acids long. Germline lookup yields CDR1 SGHRS and CDR2 YFSETQ. The CDR3 DNA follows: TGCGCCAGCAGCTTGGTGGGGGGAAACTTTGGAAACACCATATATTTT. Translation gives CASSLVGGNFGNTIYF.

This clone was observed a single time. The chain links TRBV18 to TRBJ2-7; maybe TRBD1 (6 bases). The CDR3 totals 14 residues. CDR1 and CDR2 (germline): KGHSH, LQKENI. Trimming took 5 bases from V and 3 from J, leaving 14 bases between them. CDR3 sequence reads: CASSAFKGDYEQYF. In DNA form, the CDR3 reads TGTGCCAGCTCAGCTTTCAAGGGGGACTACGAGCAGTACTTC.

This clone was seen a handful of times. The rearrangement uses TRBV19 and TRBJ2-3, with TRBD2 matching over 10 bases. With 6 bases clipped from V and 4 bases from J, the junction kept 7 bases outside the gene matches. The CDR3 is 15 amino acids. Looked up from germline, CDR1 is LNHDA and CDR2 is SQIVND (reference sequence). The CDR3 loop reads CASSESGGAPDTQYF. The CDR3 coding sequence is TGTGCCAGTAGCGAGAGCGGGGGGGCCCCAGATACGCAGTATTTT.

In nucleotides, the CDR3 is TGTGCCAGCAGAACAGAGGTGGGGCTTGGCGAAAAACTGTTTTTT. It specifies CASRTEVGLGEKLFF. The chain recombines TRBV11-3 with TRBJ1-4, with D possibly matching TRBD1 (5 bases). The CDR3 has 15 amino acids. CDR1 SGHNT and CDR2 YENEEA come from the germline V gene. The V end was cut by 6 bases, the J end by 8 bases, with 19 bases between.

Remarks on this clone: A junction boundary mismatches the germline segment, possibly from a read error. This rearrangement joins TRBV14 to TRBJ2-2; D not resolved. CDR3 length equals 11 residues. Germline V gene lookup returns CDR1 SGHDN and CDR2 FVKESK. In DNA, the CDR3 is TGTGCCAGCAGCCACACTGGGGAGCTGTTTTTT. This codes for CASSHTGELFF.

The chain uses TRBV5-1 and TRBJ1-2; TRBD1 is a possible D gene (6 bases). CDR3 length equals 15 residues. Germline CDR1 reads SGHRS; CDR2 reads YFSETQ. The V end was cut by 2 bases, the J end by 6 bases, with 17 bases between. DNA of the CDR3: TGCGCCAGCAGCTTCGATGGCAGACAGGAAAATGGCTACACCTTC. This encodes CASSFDGRQENGYTF.

The CDR3 spells CASSLGPTLKNIQYF. The CDR3 region has the DNA TGCGCCAGCAGCTTGGGACCCACCCTTAAAAACATTCAGTACTTC. V gene TRBV5-1 combines with J gene TRBJ2-4; D is ambiguous. The CDR3 runs to 15 residues. In germline, CDR1 is SGHRS, CDR2 YFSETQ. V shed 0 bases and J shed 4 bases, with 11 bases lying between them.